This T cell receptor beta chain came from a study of tumor and adjacent non-tumor tissue in lung cancer. RNA was extracted from bulk tissue without any cell sorting. The normal lung tissue was taken more than 3 cm from the tumor edge. CDR1 is MNHEY, CDR2 SVGEGT, per germline. There are 14 residues in the CDR3. The germline V and J ends were trimmed by 7 bases and 0 bases, with 13 bases remaining between them. Three rounds of nested PCR, following a modified ARM-PCR protocol, produced the TCRbeta library. TCRdb independently ran MiXCR on the multiplex PCR reads; one entry per CDR3 protein. The repertoire has 85,000 to 130,000 distinct CDR3 sequences, roughly 60% of them found once; the top ten carry around 20%.

The material sequenced was distant non-tumor lung tissue. The rearrangement joins TRBV6-2 or TRBV6-3 to TRBJ2-7, with D unclear. The TCR comes from a man younger than 45 with non-small cell lung cancer. CDR3 DNA sequence: TGTGCCAGCAATTCCCAGTGGTCCTCCTACGAGCAGTACTTC. Translating gives CASNSQWSSYEQYF.